Listed here are 29 T cell receptor beta chains from one sample, sequenced in a study of tumor T cells in aggressive B-cell lymphoma. The protocol was immunoSEQ multiplex PCR, while the TCRdb copy is restricted to in-frame clones and leaves out a portion. The table lists some 3,500 clones, 90% to 95% of them singletons. Sequencing was carried out using tumor tissue. These receptors were taken from an adult with diffuse large B cell lymphoma.

In its sample, this clone was seen a few times. The chain uses TRBV10-3 and TRBJ2-7; possibly TRBD2 for D (6 bases). The germline V gene encodes CDR1 ENHRY and CDR2 SYGVKD. Trimming removed 3 bases from V and 3 bases from J, with 12 bases in between. The CDR3 consists of 14 residues. In DNA form, the CDR3 reads TGTGCCATCAGTGACCCGGAGGGGAACTACGAGCAGTACTTC. Translation: CAISDPEGNYEQYF.

This sequence joins TRBV5-1 and TRBJ2-1; 14 bases map to TRBD2. The CDR3 totals 15 residues. The V and J ends lost 4 bases and 8 bases, in that order; junction bases with no gene match: 5. The germline V gene has CDR1 SGHRS and CDR2 YFSETQ. In DNA, the CDR3 is TGCGCCAGCAGCCTCGGGACTAGCGGGAGAGATGAGCAGTTCTTC. Its translation: CASSLGTSGRDEQFF.

The chain uses TRBV28 and TRBJ2-1; 12 positions agree with TRBD2. Trimming took 6 bases from V and 6 from J; bases not matched to a gene: 6. In germline, CDR1 is MDHEN, CDR2 SYDVKM. The CDR3 runs 15 residues. The CDR3 sequence is CASSRLAGVTNEQFF. In DNA, the CDR3 is TGTGCCAGCAGCCGACTAGCGGGAGTGACCAATGAGCAGTTCTTC.

The chain carries TRBV9 and TRBJ2-7; TRBD2 might be the D (6 bases). CDR1 and CDR2 (germline): SGDLS, YYNGEE. Trimming took 0 bases from V and 8 from J, leaving 15 bases between them. This CDR3 has 14 residues. CDR3: CASSVAPFSGKQYF. The CDR3 DNA is TGTGCCAGCAGCGTAGCCCCTTTTAGCGGTAAGCAGTACTTC.

The chain is built from TRBV2 and TRBJ2-1; 14 bases agree with TRBD2. With V trimmed by 11 bases and J by 0 bases, 3 bases remained unmatched. Germline lookup yields CDR1 SNHLY and CDR2 FYNNEI. CDR3 length: 15 amino acids. The CDR3 DNA reads TGTGCCGGACTAGCGGGAGGACTCTCCTACAATGAGCAGTTCTTC. Translated, it gives CAGLAGGLSYNEQFF.

V and J are TRBV11-2 and TRBJ1-1; 9 bases match TRBD1. The CDR3 totals 13 residues. After removal of 5 bases from V and 11 bases from J, the junction contained 9 bases not matched to a gene. Germline values: CDR1 SGHAT, CDR2 FQNNGV. CDR3 sequence: CASSPSTGGDAFF. Here the CDR3 DNA reads TGTGCCAGCAGCCCTTCGACAGGGGGAGATGCTTTCTTT.

The chain combines TRBV18 with TRBJ2-3; TRBD2 matches 10 bases. V dropped 4 bases and J dropped 4; count of bases not matched to a gene: 5. The CDR3 totals 15 residues. Per germline, CDR1 KGHSH and CDR2 LQKENI. The CDR3 spells CASSRLLAGADTQYF. CDR3 nucleotides: TGTGCCAGCTCACGACTCCTAGCGGGAGCAGATACGCAGTATTTT.

CDR3 residues: CASSLGFQGLQPQHF. The DNA of the CDR3 is TGTGCCAGCAGTTTGGGCTTCCAGGGGCTGCAGCCCCAGCATTTT. The rearrangement links TRBV28 to TRBJ1-5; D is possibly TRBD1 (6 bases). The length of the CDR3 is 15 residues. Trimming removed 3 bases from V and 7 bases from J, with 16 bases in between. CDR1 is MDHEN, CDR2 SYDVKM, per germline. Complete variable domain (other parts from reference TRBV28 and TRBJ1-5): DVKVTQSSRYLVKRTGEKVFLECVQDMDHENMFWYRQDPGLGLRLIYFSYDVKMKEKGDIPEGYSVSREKKERFSLILESASTNQTSMYLCASSLGFQGLQPQHFGDGTRLSIL.

The chain links TRBV18 to TRBJ1-1, with 7 bases lining up with TRBD1. Germline V gives CDR1 KGHSH, CDR2 LQKENI. The CDR3 totals 14 residues. V trimming: 4 bases; J trimming: 4 bases; junction bases outside the gene matches: 6. CDR3: CASSRGQEGTEAFF. The CDR3 DNA sequence: TGTGCCAGCTCACGTGGACAGGAGGGCACTGAAGCTTTCTTT.

The V gene is TRBV6-1, the J gene TRBJ1-4, with D uncertain. The CDR3 extends over 14 amino acids. Trimming stripped 1 base from V and 5 bases from J, with 8 bases between. The germline gives CDR1 MNHNS, CDR2 SASEGT. CDR3 amino acids: CASSEGRKNEKLFF. CDR3 coding DNA: TGTGCCAGCAGTGAAGGGCGGAAGAATGAAAAACTGTTTTTT.

The chain couples TRBV5-1 to TRBJ2-2; a possible D gene is TRBD2 (5 bases). Trimming pared 0 bases from V and 6 bases from J, leaving 9 bases between. The CDR3 extends over 14 amino acids. CDR1 SGHRS and CDR2 YFSETQ come from the germline V gene. CDR3 coding DNA: TGCGCCAGCAGCTTGGATGTCGGGGCCGGGGAGCTGTTTTTT. Its translation is CASSLDVGAGELFF.

The chain uses TRBV28 and TRBJ1-2; D unresolved. The V end lost 6 bases, the J end lost 1 base, and 3 bases lay between the germline ends. Looked up from germline, CDR1 is MDHEN and CDR2 is SYDVKM. This CDR3 has 11 amino acids. The CDR3 sequence: CASSLNYGYTF. CDR3 coding DNA: TGTGCCAGCAGCCTTAACTATGGCTACACCTTC.

The chain recombines TRBV19 with TRBJ2-7; 7 nucleotides agree with TRBD1. V dropped 6 bases and J dropped 3; count of bases not matched to a gene: 11. The CDR3 loop spans 15 amino acids. Germline V gene sequence: CDR1 LNHDA, CDR2 SQIVND (reference sequence). The CDR3 DNA reads as TGTGCCAGTAGCGCTCCGGGACAGTCGATCTACGAGCAGTACTTC. It translates to CASSAPGQSIYEQYF.

V is TRBV28 and J is TRBJ1-5, with no clear D. Germline CDR1 and CDR2: MDHEN and SYDVKM. CDR3 size: 15 residues. V lost 3 bases to trimming and J lost 4 bases, with 13 bases between them. The CDR3 nucleotides read TGTGCCAGCAGTTTCTCGGGAAATATAAATCAGCCCCAGCATTTT. This codes for CASSFSGNINQPQHF.

The chain links TRBV18 to TRBJ2-5; 10 nucleotides line up with TRBD2. V was clipped by 4 bases and J by 5 bases; unmatched bases: 10. CDR3 length: 16 residues. From germline, CDR1 is KGHSH and CDR2 LQKENI. CDR3 bases: TGTGCCAGCTCACGAATGCTAGCGGGAGTGGAGGAGACCCAGTACTTC. Its protein product is CASSRMLAGVEETQYF.

The chain couples TRBV11-2 to TRBJ2-7, with D tentatively TRBD2 (6 bases). Germline V gene lookup returns CDR1 SGHAT and CDR2 FQNNGV. Trimming removed 5 bases at V and 3 bases at J, with 20 bases between. The CDR3 has 16 amino acids. The CDR3 loop reads CASSPLERAGFYEQYF. The CDR3 DNA reads TGTGCCAGCAGCCCCCTAGAGCGGGCCGGTTTCTACGAGCAGTACTTC.

The J gene is TRBJ1-1, the V gene TRBV7-9; D not certain. The CDR3 is 15 amino acids. CDR1 SEHNR and CDR2 FQNEAQ come from the germline V gene (reference sequence). V was shortened by 1 base and J by 7 bases, with 16 bases between the two germline ends. CDR3 sequence (DNA): TGTGCCAGCAGCTTAGATCGAGGAGGGCCGGATGAAGCTTTCTTT. Translated: CASSLDRGGPDEAFF.

The chain links TRBV28 to TRBJ1-6; D unclear. The germline gives CDR1 MDHEN, CDR2 SYDVKM. V was shortened by 10 bases and J by 5 bases, with 15 bases between the two germline ends. The CDR3 contains 14 residues. DNA of the CDR3: TGTGCCACCCAGCTAACGGGAAATAATTCACCCCTCCACTTT. It is translated as CATQLTGNNSPLHF.

J is TRBJ2-7 and V is TRBV11-3, with D possibly TRBD2 on 5 matching bases. The CDR3 contains 15 residues. Trimming cost V 2 bases and J 4 bases, with 15 bases left between them. Germline V gene lookup returns CDR1 SGHNT and CDR2 YENEEA. CDR3: CASSLLKRLQYEQYF. CDR3 nucleotide sequence: TGTGCCAGCAGCTTACTAAAGCGGCTTCAATACGAGCAGTACTTC.

This chain joins TRBV7-9 and TRBJ2-3; 8 bases fit TRBD2. Germline V gene data show CDR1 as SEHNR and CDR2 as FQNEAQ (reference sequence). The CDR3 loop spans 16 amino acids. The J segment lost 5 bases and the V segment lost 5 bases, leaving 12 bases of the junction unmatched. Here the CDR3 reads CASSPSASGYKDTQYF. In DNA form, the CDR3 reads TGTGCCAGCAGCCCCTCGGCTAGCGGGTATAAAGATACGCAGTATTTT.

The chain uses TRBV4-2 and TRBJ2-3; the D gene is possibly TRBD1 (6 bases). V was shortened by 1 base and J by 2 bases, with 13 bases between the two germline ends. This CDR3 region has 16 residues. In germline, CDR1 is LGHNA, CDR2 YNFKEQ. CDR3 in amino acids: CASSQGQVGPTDTQYF. The CDR3 nucleotides read TGTGCCAGCAGCCAAGGACAGGTTGGACCCACAGATACGCAGTATTTT.

The chain employs TRBV6-1 and TRBJ1-3; D call uncertain. The germline gives CDR1 MNHNS, CDR2 SASEGT. With 9 bases removed from V and 2 bases from J, the gap between germline ends came to 11 bases. The CDR3 runs to 13 residues. The CDR3 protein is CASTLTAGNTIYF. CDR3 DNA sequence: TGTGCCAGTACCCTGACTGCTGGAAACACCATATATTTT.

This clone was detected once. V is TRBV13 and J is TRBJ1-1, with TRBD1 matching over 9 bases. Germline assignment: CDR1 PRHDT and CDR2 FYEKMQ (reference sequence). This CDR3 has 15 residues. V gave up 5 bases and J gave up 0 bases; unmatched junction bases: 4. In DNA form, the CDR3 reads TGTGCCAGCAGCCCCCGGGACAGGGTGAACACTGAAGCTTTCTTT. Translating it yields CASSPRDRVNTEAFF.

The chain has TRBV29-1 and TRBJ2-3; a possible D gene is TRBD1 (5 bases). CDR1 is SQVTM, CDR2 ANQGSEA, per germline. Between the trimmed V and J ends, which lost 5 bases and 3 bases, there was a span of 15 bases. The CDR3 has 14 residues. The CDR3 reads CSVSGKDLTDTQYF. CDR3 DNA: TGCAGCGTTTCAGGGAAGGATTTGACAGATACGCAGTATTTT.

About this clone itself: Other nucleotide sequences in the sample specify the same CDR3. The V call is TRBV5-5, the J call TRBJ1-6, with D hard to call. V lost 2 bases to trimming and J lost 9 bases, with 18 bases between them. The CDR3 consists of 16 residues. Germline V CDR1 and CDR2: SGHKS, YYEKEE (reference sequence). CDR3 amino acids: CASSFRTGDGGSPLHF. The CDR3 DNA sequence: TGTGCCAGCAGCTTCCGCACGGGAGACGGCGGTTCACCCCTCCACTTT.

The rearrangement uses TRBV19 and TRBJ1-5; D unresolved. Trimming took 3 bases from V and 3 from J, leaving 9 bases between them. The CDR3 covers 14 residues. The germline gives CDR1 LNHDA, CDR2 SQIVND (reference sequence). CDR3 amino acids: CASSINRINQPQHF. The CDR3 DNA reads as TGTGCCAGTAGTATTAACAGAATCAATCAGCCCCAGCATTTT.

The chain uses TRBV7-8 and TRBJ1-1, with unresolved D. Germline assignment: CDR1 SGHVS and CDR2 FQNEAQ. Trimming took 1 base from V and 0 from J, leaving 6 bases between them. The CDR3 extends over 14 amino acids. CDR3 loop: CASSLEQLNTEAFF. The CDR3, as DNA: TGTGCCAGCAGCTTAGAACAACTGAACACTGAAGCTTTCTTT. Filled out from reference TRBV7-8 and TRBJ1-1, the complete variable domain reads GAGVSQSPRYKVAKRGQDVALRCDPISGHVSLFWYQQALGQGPEFLTYFQNEAQLDKSGLPSDRFFAERPEGSVSTLKIQRTQQEDSAVYLCASSLEQLNTEAFFGQGTRLTVV.

J is TRBJ1-2 and V is TRBV5-1; 8 bases line up with TRBD1. Per germline, CDR1 SGHRS and CDR2 YFSETQ. V was pared by 4 bases and J by 5 bases, with 10 bases of the junction left unmatched. The CDR3 runs 15 residues. CDR3: CASSPPGQGGYGYTF. The CDR3 DNA reads TGCGCCAGCAGCCCACCTGGACAGGGTGGTTATGGCTACACCTTC.

The chain carries TRBV5-1 and TRBJ2-2, with TRBD2 identical over 11 bases. From germline, CDR1 is SGHRS and CDR2 YFSETQ. This CDR3 has 18 residues. After removal of 1 base from V and 5 bases from J, the junction contained 10 bases not matched to a gene. The chain's CDR3 is CASSLFASGRPGTGELFF. In nucleotides, the CDR3 is TGCGCCAGCAGCTTGTTCGCTAGCGGGAGGCCAGGGACCGGGGAGCTGTTTTTT.